Reported below is one TCR beta chain. What it binds is unknown. The same CDR3 arises from other DNA sequences in this sample as well. Treatment given: some 20 received Ad26.COV2.S at low or high dose, single or two shots; 5 received placebo; per-sample allocation not given. Specimens were obtained on day 63 following the first vaccine or placebo injection. An Ad26 vector that expressed Wuhan-strain SARS-CoV-2 spike constituted the vaccine. These data are taken from a study of Ad26.COV2.S vaccination and SARS-CoV-2 variants. CDR3 size: 11 residues. V lost 3 bases, J lost 5 bases, and 4 bases lay in between. Assay used: immunoSEQ multiplex PCR; TCRdb lists only in-frame clones, some missing. Among 400,000 or so clones, 80% to 90% were seen once, and the ten largest hold 3.5%. Study-level findings and limits: Total responses of T cells may have been underestimated by the analyses of TCR breadth and depth. Similar non-spike TCR breadth was seen in vaccine and placebo recipients. Considerable breadth of spike-specific CD8+ and CD4+ T cell responses has reportedly been documented following vaccination.

The chain uses TRBV12-3 or TRBV12-4 and TRBJ2-5, with unresolved D. Sequences were derived from peripheral blood, sampled in a trial of Ad26.COV2.S vaccine versus placebo. The clonotype comes from a person between 18 and 60 years old who received the Ad26.COV2.S COVID-19 vaccine or a placebo. The CDR3 sequence: CASSFRETQYF. The CDR3 DNA follows: TGTGCCAGCAGTTTTAGGGAGACCCAGTACTTC.